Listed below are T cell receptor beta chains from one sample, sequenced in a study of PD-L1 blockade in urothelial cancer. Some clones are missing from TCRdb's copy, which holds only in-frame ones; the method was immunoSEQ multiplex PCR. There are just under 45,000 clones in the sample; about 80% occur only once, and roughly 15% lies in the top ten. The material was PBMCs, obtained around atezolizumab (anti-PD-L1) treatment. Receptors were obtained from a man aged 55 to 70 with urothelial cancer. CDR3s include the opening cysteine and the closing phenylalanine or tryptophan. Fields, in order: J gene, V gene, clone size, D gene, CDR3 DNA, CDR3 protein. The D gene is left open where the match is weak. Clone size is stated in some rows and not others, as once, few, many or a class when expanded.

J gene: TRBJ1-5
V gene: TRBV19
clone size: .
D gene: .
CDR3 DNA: TGTGCCAGTAGTATTGACCGGGGGGGCAATCAGCCCCAGCATTTT
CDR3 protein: CASSIDRGGNQPQHF

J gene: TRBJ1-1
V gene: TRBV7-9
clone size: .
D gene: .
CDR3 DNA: TGTGCCAGCAGCTTAGATTTGCGGGGATCGAACACTGAAGCTTTCTTT
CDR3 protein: CASSLDLRGSNTEAFF

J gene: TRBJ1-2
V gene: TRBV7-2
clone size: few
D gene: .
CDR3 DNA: TGTGCCAGCAGCCGGGGTCAGATCTATGGCTACACCTTC
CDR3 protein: CASSRGQIYGYTF

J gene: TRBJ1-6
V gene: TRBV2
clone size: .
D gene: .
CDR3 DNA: TGTGCCAGCAGACAGGGTGGGGATTCACCCCTCCACTTT
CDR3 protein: CASRQGGDSPLHF

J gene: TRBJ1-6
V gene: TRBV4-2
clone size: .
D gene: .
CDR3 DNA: TGTGCCAGCAGCCAAGATATGACTTCAAGGGACATTGGTTCACCCCTCCACTTT
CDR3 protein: CASSQDMTSRDIGSPLHF

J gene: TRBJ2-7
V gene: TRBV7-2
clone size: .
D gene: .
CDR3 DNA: TGTGCCAGCAGCCGAGACAGGTCATCATCCTACGAGCAGTACTTC
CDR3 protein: CASSRDRSSSYEQYF

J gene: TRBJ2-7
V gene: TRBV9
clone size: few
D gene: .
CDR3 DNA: TGTGCCAGCAGCCTAGGCGTAGGGGGGGCAGCCTACGAGCAGTACTTC
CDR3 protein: CASSLGVGGAAYEQYF

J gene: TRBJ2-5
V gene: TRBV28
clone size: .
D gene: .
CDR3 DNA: TGTGCCAGCAGTGCAGGGAACCAAGAGACCCAGTACTTC
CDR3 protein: CASSAGNQETQYF

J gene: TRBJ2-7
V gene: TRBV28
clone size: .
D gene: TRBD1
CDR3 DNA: TGTGCCAGCAGTCGGCAGGGGGCGTTGACCTACGAGCAGTACTTC
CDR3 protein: CASSRQGALTYEQYF

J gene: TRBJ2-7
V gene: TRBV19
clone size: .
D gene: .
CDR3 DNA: TGTGCCAGTAGTCGGAGGACGGATTCTCCCTACGAGCAGTACTTC
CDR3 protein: CASSRRTDSPYEQYF

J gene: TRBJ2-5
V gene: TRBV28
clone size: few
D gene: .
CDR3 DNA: TGTGCCAGCAAGGGACTTGCTTCGGAGACCCAGTACTTC
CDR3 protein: CASKGLASETQYF

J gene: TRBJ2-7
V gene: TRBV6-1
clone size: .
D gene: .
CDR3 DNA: TGTGCCAGCAGTGAAGCCAGACTGCTGGCGGACTTC
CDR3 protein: CASSEARLLADF

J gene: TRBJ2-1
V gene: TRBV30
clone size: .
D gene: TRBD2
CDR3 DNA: TGTGCATCCGGGACTAGCGGGGAGTACAATGAGCAGTTCTTC
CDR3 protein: CASGTSGEYNEQFF

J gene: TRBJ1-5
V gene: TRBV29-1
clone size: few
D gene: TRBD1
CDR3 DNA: TGCAGCGTTGGGACAGGGGGTCAGCCCCAGCATTTT
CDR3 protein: CSVGTGGQPQHF

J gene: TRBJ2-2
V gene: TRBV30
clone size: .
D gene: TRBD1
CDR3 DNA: TGTGCCCGCAGACAGGGAAACACCGGGGAGCTGTTTTTT
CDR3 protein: CARRQGNTGELFF

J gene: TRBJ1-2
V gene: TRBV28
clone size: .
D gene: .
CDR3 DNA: TGTGCCAGCAGTTTGGAGATAGAGGACTATGGCTACACCTTC
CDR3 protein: CASSLEIEDYGYTF

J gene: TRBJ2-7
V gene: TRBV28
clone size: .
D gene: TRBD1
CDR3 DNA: TGTGCCAGCAGTTCACAGGGGTTTTCCTACGAGCAGTACTTC
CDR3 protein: CASSSQGFSYEQYF

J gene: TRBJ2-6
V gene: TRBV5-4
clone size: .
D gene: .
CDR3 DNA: TGTGCCAGCAGCTCCCTCGGGAGCTCTGGGGCCAACGTCCTGACTTTC
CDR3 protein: CASSSLGSSGANVLTF

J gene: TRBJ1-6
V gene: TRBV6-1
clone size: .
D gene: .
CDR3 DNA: TGTGCCAGCAGTGACACAGGGTCAAGATCACCCCTCCACTTT
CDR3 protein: CASSDTGSRSPLHF

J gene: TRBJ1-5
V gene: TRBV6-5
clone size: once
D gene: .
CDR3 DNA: TGTGCCAGCAGTTCGATGAGTTCGGGCAATCAGCCCCAGCATTTT
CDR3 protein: CASSSMSSGNQPQHF

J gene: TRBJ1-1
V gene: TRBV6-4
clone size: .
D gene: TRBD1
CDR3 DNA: TGTGCCAGCAGTGACCTGGCAGGGGGTTTTAACACTGAAGCTTTCTTT
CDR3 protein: CASSDLAGGFNTEAFF

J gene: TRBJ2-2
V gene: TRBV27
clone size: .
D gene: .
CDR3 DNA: TGTGCCAGCAGTTTATTAAGTAGAGTGTTCACCGGGGAGCTGTTTTTT
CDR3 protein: CASSLLSRVFTGELFF

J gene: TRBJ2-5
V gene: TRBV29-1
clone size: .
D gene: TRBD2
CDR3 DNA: TGCAGCGTTGGAGTTAGCGGGGGGACGTACCAAGAGACCCAGTACTTC
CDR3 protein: CSVGVSGGTYQETQYF

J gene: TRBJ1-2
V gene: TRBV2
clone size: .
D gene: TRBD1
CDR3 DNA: TGTGCCAGCAGCTACGGACAGGCGAACTATGGCTACACCTTC
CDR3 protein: CASSYGQANYGYTF

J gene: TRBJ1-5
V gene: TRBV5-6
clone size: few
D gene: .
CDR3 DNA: TGTGCCAGCAGCTTGAGTTTGGGGCCTAATCAGCCCCAGCATTTT
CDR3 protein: CASSLSLGPNQPQHF

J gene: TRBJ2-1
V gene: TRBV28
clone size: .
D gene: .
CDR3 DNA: TGTGCCAGCACCCCACAGGGGAGGAATGAGCAGTTCTTC
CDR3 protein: CASTPQGRNEQFF

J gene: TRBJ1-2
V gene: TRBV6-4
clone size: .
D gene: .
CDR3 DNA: TGTGCCAGCAGTGACTCTAGCACAATCAATGGCTACACCTTC
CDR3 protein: CASSDSSTINGYTF

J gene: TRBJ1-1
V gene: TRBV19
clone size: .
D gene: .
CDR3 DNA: TGTGCCAGTAAGACCGGGGGGCTAGGTAACACTGAAGCTTTCTTT
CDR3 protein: CASKTGGLGNTEAFF

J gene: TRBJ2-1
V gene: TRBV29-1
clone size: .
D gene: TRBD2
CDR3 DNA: TGCAGCGTTGAAGGTATAGCGGGGCTCCACAATGAGCAGTTCTTC
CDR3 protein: CSVEGIAGLHNEQFF

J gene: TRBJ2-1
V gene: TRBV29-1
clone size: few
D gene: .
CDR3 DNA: TGCAGCGTTGCGGACGGGGACAATGAGCAGTTCTTC
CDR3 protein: CSVADGDNEQFF

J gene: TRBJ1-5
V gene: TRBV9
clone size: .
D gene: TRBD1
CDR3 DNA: TGTGCCAGCAGCGCAGGGGGCAGCCAGCCCCAGCATTTT
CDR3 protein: CASSAGGSQPQHF

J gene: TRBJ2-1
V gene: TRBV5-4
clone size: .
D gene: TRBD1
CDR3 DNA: TGTGCCAGCAGCCTGGGGACAGGTAGCCCTAGGAATGAGCAGTTCTTC
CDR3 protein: CASSLGTGSPRNEQFF

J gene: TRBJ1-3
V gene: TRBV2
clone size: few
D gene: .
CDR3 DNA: TGTGCCAGCAGTGACAACAGGGCTGGAAACACCATATATTTT
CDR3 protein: CASSDNRAGNTIYF

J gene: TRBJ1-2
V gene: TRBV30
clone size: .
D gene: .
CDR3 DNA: TGTGCCTGGAGTGTACAGAGGAGGGGCTACACCTTC
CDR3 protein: CAWSVQRRGYTF

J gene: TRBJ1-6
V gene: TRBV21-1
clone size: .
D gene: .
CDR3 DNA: TGTGCCAGCACCGTTCGGGACAGCCTTAGCTCCTATAATTCACCCCTCCACTTT
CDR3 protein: CASTVRDSLSSYNSPLHF

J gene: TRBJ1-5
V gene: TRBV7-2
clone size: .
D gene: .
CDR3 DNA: TGTGCCAGCAGCCCCTCGATGGGAGGTGGTCAGCCCCAGCATTTT
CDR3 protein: CASSPSMGGGQPQHF

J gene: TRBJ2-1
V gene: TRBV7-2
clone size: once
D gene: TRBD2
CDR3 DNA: TGTGCCAGCAGCTTCGGGGGGGGCAATGAGCAGTTCTTC
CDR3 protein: CASSFGGGNEQFF

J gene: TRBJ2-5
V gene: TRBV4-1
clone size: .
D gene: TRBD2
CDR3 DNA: TGCGCCAGCAGCCAAGAGACTAGCCGTGCAGAGACCCAGTACTTC
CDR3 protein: CASSQETSRAETQYF

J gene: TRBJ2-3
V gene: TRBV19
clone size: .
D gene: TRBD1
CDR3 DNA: TGTGCCAGTACCCCCCCGGGACAGGCTAGCACAGATACGCAGTATTTT
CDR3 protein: CASTPPGQASTDTQYF

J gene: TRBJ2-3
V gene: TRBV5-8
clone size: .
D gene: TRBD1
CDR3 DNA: TGTGCCAGCAGCACAGGGGCCACAGATACGCAGTATTTT
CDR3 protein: CASSTGATDTQYF

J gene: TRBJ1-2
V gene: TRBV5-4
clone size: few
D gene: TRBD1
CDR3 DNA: TGTGCCAGCAGCGCGACAGGGGGCCCTTATGGCTACACCTTC
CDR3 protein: CASSATGGPYGYTF

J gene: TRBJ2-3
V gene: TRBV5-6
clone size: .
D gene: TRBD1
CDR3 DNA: TGTGCCAGCAGCTTGGCCTGGGGACAGGGAGTAGGAGATACGCAGTATTTT
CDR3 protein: CASSLAWGQGVGDTQYF

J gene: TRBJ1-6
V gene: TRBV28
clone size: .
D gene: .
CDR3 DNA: TGTGCCAGCTTTCGACAGGCAAGCTCCTATAATTCACCCCTCCACTTT
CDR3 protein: CASFRQASSYNSPLHF

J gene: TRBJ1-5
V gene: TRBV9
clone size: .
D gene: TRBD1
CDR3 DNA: TGTGCCAGCAGCACTCACCGCCAGGGGGATTCCAATCAGCCCCAGCATTTT
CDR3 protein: CASSTHRQGDSNQPQHF

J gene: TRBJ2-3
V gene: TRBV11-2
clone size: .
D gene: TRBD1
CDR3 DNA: TGTGCCAGCAGCTCCCCGGCAGGGGGCGCTCGCACAGATACGCAGTATTTT
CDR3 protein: CASSSPAGGARTDTQYF

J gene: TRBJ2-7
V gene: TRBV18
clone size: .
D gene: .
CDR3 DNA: TGTGCCAGCTCACCACAAAGGGGCAATGGCTACGAGCAGTACTTC
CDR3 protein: CASSPQRGNGYEQYF

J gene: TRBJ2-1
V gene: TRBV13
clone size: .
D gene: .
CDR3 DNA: TGTGCCAGCAACTACAGGGACAATGAGCAGTTCTTC
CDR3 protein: CASNYRDNEQFF

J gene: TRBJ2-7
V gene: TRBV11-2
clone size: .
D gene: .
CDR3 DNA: TGTGCCAGCAGCCAGGGGCGGTACGAGCAGTACTTC
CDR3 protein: CASSQGRYEQYF

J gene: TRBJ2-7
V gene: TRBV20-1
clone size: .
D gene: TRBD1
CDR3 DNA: TGCAGTGCGGCAGGGGGTGGCGAGCAGTACTTC
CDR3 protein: CSAAGGGEQYF

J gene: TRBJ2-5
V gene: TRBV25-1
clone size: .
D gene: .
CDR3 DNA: TGTGCCAGCAGTGAATATATCGGGGGTGGCGAGACCCAGTACTTC
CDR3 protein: CASSEYIGGGETQYF

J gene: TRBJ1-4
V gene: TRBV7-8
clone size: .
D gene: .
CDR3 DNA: TGTGCCAGCAGCTTTTTAGCAACTAATGAAAAACTGTTTTTT
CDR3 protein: CASSFLATNEKLFF

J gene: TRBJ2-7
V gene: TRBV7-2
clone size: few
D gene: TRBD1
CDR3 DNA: TGTGCCAGCAGCTCATGGACAGGGGGCGGGTACGAGCAGTACTTC
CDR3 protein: CASSSWTGGGYEQYF

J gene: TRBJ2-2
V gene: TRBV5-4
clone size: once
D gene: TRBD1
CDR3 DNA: TGTGCCAGCAGAAGAACCGGGACAGGGGGGGCCGGGGAGCTGTTTTTT
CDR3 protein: CASRRTGTGGAGELFF

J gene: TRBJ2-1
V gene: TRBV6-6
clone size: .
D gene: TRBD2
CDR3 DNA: TGTGCCAGCCGCAGCAGCGGGGATCCTGAGCAGTTCTTC
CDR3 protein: CASRSSGDPEQFF

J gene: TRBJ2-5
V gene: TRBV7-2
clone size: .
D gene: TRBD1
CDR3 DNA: TGTGCCAGCAGCTTAGTAGACAGGGGTTCCCAAGAGACCCAGTACTTC
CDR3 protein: CASSLVDRGSQETQYF

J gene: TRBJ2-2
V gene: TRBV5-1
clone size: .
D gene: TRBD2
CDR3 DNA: TGCGCCAGCAGCGATGGGACTAGGGGTACCGGGGAGCTGTTTTTT
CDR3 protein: CASSDGTRGTGELFF

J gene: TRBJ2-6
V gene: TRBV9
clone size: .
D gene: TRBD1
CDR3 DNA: TGTGCCAGCAGCGGGGGGACAGGGGGTGCTGGGGCCAACGTCCTGACTTTC
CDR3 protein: CASSGGTGGAGANVLTF

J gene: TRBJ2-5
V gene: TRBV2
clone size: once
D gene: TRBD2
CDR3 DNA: TGTGCCAGCAGTGAATCGACTAGCGGGGGGCCGGGGGAGACCCAGTACTTC
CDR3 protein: CASSESTSGGPGETQYF

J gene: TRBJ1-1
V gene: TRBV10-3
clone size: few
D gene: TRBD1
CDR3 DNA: TGTGCCATCAGTGAGCCCAACAGGGGCACTGAAGCTTTCTTT
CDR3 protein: CAISEPNRGTEAFF

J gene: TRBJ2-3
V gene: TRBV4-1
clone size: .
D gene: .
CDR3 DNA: TGCGCCAGCAGCCAAAGACCGGCCGCAATAGGGGATGGCACAGATACGCAGTATTTT
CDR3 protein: CASSQRPAAIGDGTDTQYF